The following is a TCR beta chain sequence with its context. V shed 7 bases, J shed 5 bases, and the junction held 10 bases outside the gene matches. The CDR3 consists of 16 residues. CDR1 is LNHDA and CDR2 is SQIVND in the germline V gene (reference sequence). These data are taken from a study of blood T cell repertoires in COVID-19. Turning to the study itself: T cells, B-cell-depleted T cells, or PBMCs provided the cDNA or gDNA that served as material.

Study processing details: Reference gene primer amplification gave nucleated cell count estimates. Sequencing used immunoSEQ multiplex PCR; TCRdb keeps in-frame clones, though not all of them. V and J calls and clone size are those listed in that table; D and trimming were worked out from the DNA. The sample lists roughly 120,000 clones; around 80% were seen once. The sequence derives from a man aged 50 or older with acute or convalescent COVID-19. The chain uses TRBV19 and TRBJ1-5; 11 nucleotides line up with TRBD1. Material for sequencing was peripheral blood. The CDR3 nucleotides are TGTGCCAGTACCCCCTTGGACAGGGGGCAGGATCAGCCCCAGCATTTT. Translated, it gives CASTPLDRGQDQPQHF.